This TCR beta chain was found in a study of blood T cell repertoires in COVID-19. Study context: COVID-19 samples collected from the United States, Italy and Spain covered acute and convalescent phases. PBMCs, B-cell-depleted T cells, or T cells were the source of the cDNA or gDNA that made up the material.

J gave up 10 bases and V 4 bases, and 4 bases lay outside the gene matches. In germline, CDR1 is SQVTM, CDR2 ANQGSEA. This CDR3 spans 12 amino acids. In the authors' methods: Estimation of nucleated cell counts relied on the amplification of reference gene primers. Repertoires were generated with immunoSEQ multiplex PCR, while TCRdb's copy carries only in-frame clones and drops some. That table gives V, J and clone size, and the DNA gave D and trimming. The sample lists 150,000 to 190,000 clones; around 80% were seen once. The sample was peripheral blood. This clonotype originated in a man aged 55 to 69 with acute or convalescent COVID-19. J is TRBJ1-6 and V is TRBV29-1; TRBD1 matches at 7 bases. CDR3 residues: CSVGGGDSPLHF. The CDR3 DNA reads as TGCAGCGTTGGAGGGGGCGACTCACCCCTCCACTTT.